These 15 T cell receptor beta chains were all obtained from the same sample, sequenced in a study of blood T cell repertoires in COVID-19. Profiling relied on immunoSEQ multiplex PCR, and the TCRdb table lists in-frame clones only, not all of them. In the table there are around 430,000 clones, around 88% of which are singletons. Input material: peripheral blood. Receptors originate from a woman aged 45-65 years with COVID-19, enrolled during active disease.

This chain connects TRBV6-1 to TRBJ1-3; D unclear. Between the trimmed V and J ends, which lost 2 bases and 0 bases, there was a span of 5 bases. CDR1 is MNHNS and CDR2 is SASEGT in the germline V gene. The CDR3 has 14 amino acids. This CDR3 is CASSEQNSGNTIYF. For the CDR3, the DNA is TGTGCCAGCAGTGAACAGAACTCTGGAAACACCATATATTTT.

The chain couples TRBV4-2 to TRBJ1-2; 7 bases align to TRBD1. The junction had 13 bases not matched to a gene; V was cut back by 3 bases and J by 3 bases. From germline, CDR1 is LGHNA and CDR2 YNFKEQ. CDR3 size: 17 residues. CDR3 in DNA: TGTGCCAGCAGCCAGGAGGACAGGCCCGGCAGGGACTATGGCTACACCTTC. Translating gives CASSQEDRPGRDYGYTF.

This sequence joins TRBV5-1 and TRBJ1-2, with 9 bases that match TRBD1. The CDR3 loop spans 15 amino acids. Germline values: CDR1 SGHRS, CDR2 YFSETQ. V trimming: 2 bases; J trimming: 3 bases; junction bases outside the gene matches: 5. The CDR3 is CASSFTGQGDYGYTF. The CDR3 coding sequence is TGCGCCAGCAGCTTTACGGGACAGGGAGACTATGGCTACACCTTC.

The J gene is TRBJ1-4, the V gene TRBV28; TRBD1 might be the D (6 bases). CDR3 length: 14 amino acids. V dropped 6 bases and J dropped 8 bases, with 16 bases sitting between them. The germline CDR1 and CDR2 sequences are MDHEN and SYDVKM. The CDR3 DNA sequence: TGTGCCAGCAGCTTAGACAGCCAGGGGGAAAAACTGTTTTTT. Translated: CASSLDSQGEKLFF.

The CDR3 here is CASSFRDRDEKLFF. The CDR3 region has the DNA TGTGCCAGCAGCTTTCGCGACAGGGATGAAAAACTGTTTTTT. J is TRBJ1-4 and V is TRBV5-5, with TRBD1 matching over 7 bases. Germline CDR1 is SGHKS and CDR2 is YYEKEE (reference sequence). Trimming took 2 bases from V and 6 from J; bases not matched to a gene: 4. This CDR3 contains 14 residues. Based on the CDR3 plus reference TRBV5-5 and TRBJ1-4, the full variable domain is DAGVTQSPTHLIKTRGQQVTLRCSPISGHKSVSWYQQVLGQGPQFIFQYYEKEERGRGNFPDRFSARQFPNYSSELNVNALLLGDSALYLCASSFRDRDEKLFFGSGTQLSVL.

This chain connects TRBV4-1 to TRBJ1-4; no clear D. Between the trimmed V and J ends, which lost 1 base and 0 bases, there was a span of 9 bases. CDR1 MGHRA and CDR2 YSYEKL come from the germline V gene. This CDR3 contains 16 residues. The CDR3 nucleotides are TGCGCCAGCAGCCAAGCCGGCGGTCCAACTAATGAAAAACTGTTTTTT. Translation gives CASSQAGGPTNEKLFF.

This clone appeared a single time. The rearrangement joins TRBV24-1 to TRBJ2-7; 7 positions match TRBD2. The CDR3 is 16 residues long. V lost 3 bases, J lost 0 bases, and 7 bases stayed unmatched. CDR1 is KGHDR and CDR2 is SFDVKD in the germline V gene. The CDR3 loop reads CATSDPSGIFSYEQYF. As DNA, the CDR3 is TGTGCCACCAGTGATCCCAGCGGGATCTTCTCCTACGAGCAGTACTTC.

This rearrangement joins TRBV2 to TRBJ2-2; 13 bases are shared with TRBD2. CDR3 length: 16 amino acids. Losses at the gene ends were 6 bases for V and 1 base for J; bases not matched to a gene: 2. Germline V lookup: CDR1 SNHLY, CDR2 FYNNEI. The CDR3 sequence is CASRTSGGQNTGELFF. The CDR3 DNA reads TGTGCCAGCAGGACTAGCGGGGGGCAGAACACCGGGGAGCTGTTTTTT.

This clone was detected a few times. This chain connects TRBV6-6 to TRBJ1-5, with 10 bases lining up with TRBD1. CDR3 length equals 16 residues. The V gene end was trimmed by 5 bases and the J gene end by 5 bases; junction bases not matched to a gene: 9. CDR1 and CDR2 from the germline V gene are MNHNY and SVGAGI (reference sequence). The DNA of the CDR3 is TGTGCCAGCAGTCTCCCACCGGGACAGGGGTATCAGCCCCAGCATTTT. It specifies CASSLPPGQGYQPQHF.

The chain is built from TRBV7-8 and TRBJ1-5, with D hard to call. Per germline, CDR1 SGHVS and CDR2 FQNEAQ. This CDR3 is built from 17 residues. Trimming shortened V by 1 base and J by 1 base, and 14 bases separated the two germline ends. The CDR3 DNA sequence: TGTGCCAGCAGCTTAGGGGTAGACACAAGGAGCAATCAGCCCCAGCATTTT. Protein product: CASSLGVDTRSNQPQHF.

V is TRBV15 and J is TRBJ1-4; D remains ambiguous. The CDR3 totals 13 residues. Germline V CDR1 and CDR2: LNHNV, YYDKDF (reference sequence). The V gene lost 0 bases and the J gene lost 6 bases, with 5 bases spanning the gap. The CDR3, as DNA: TGTGCCACCAGCAGAGATAGAGATGAAAAACTGTTTTTT. It specifies CATSRDRDEKLFF. The variable domain in full, with the rest retrieved from reference TRBV15 and TRBJ1-4, is DAMVIQNPRYQVTQFGKPVTLSCSQTLNHNVMYWYQQKSSQAPKLLFHYYDKDFNNEADTPDNFQSRRPNTSFCFLDIRSPGLGDTAMYLCATSRDRDEKLFFGSGTQLSVL.

Remarks on this clone: Within the sample, other DNA sequences also encode this same CDR3. The chain has TRBV19 and TRBJ1-5, with D possibly being TRBD1 (5 bases). Germline CDR1 LNHDA, CDR2 SQIVND (reference sequence). V dropped 3 bases and J dropped 4 bases, with 7 bases sitting between them. This CDR3 has 13 residues. CDR3 region: CASSMGPNQPQHF. In DNA form, the CDR3 reads TGTGCCAGTAGTATGGGGCCAAATCAGCCCCAGCATTTT.

The sample holds one count of this clone. The rearrangement uses TRBV4-2 and TRBJ2-1; 9 nucleotides match TRBD2. The V segment lost 3 bases and the J segment 5 bases; nucleotides outside the gene matches: 11. Germline CDR1 is LGHNA and CDR2 is YNFKEQ. The CDR3 covers 17 residues. The CDR3 here is CASSHRSSGLANNEQFF. DNA of the CDR3: TGTGCCAGCAGCCACCGATCCTCGGGACTAGCCAACAATGAGCAGTTCTTC.

This clone was seen just once. The gene calls are TRBV27 and TRBJ2-1; D unclear. The ends were cut back, 4 bases at V and 6 bases at J, with 10 bases in the middle. The germline gives CDR1 MNHEY, CDR2 SMNVEV (reference sequence). The CDR3 has 13 amino acids. This CDR3 is CASSSPFGNEQFF. The CDR3 bases are TGTGCCAGCAGTTCACCCTTCGGCAATGAGCAGTTCTTC.

This chain joins TRBV9 and TRBJ2-2, with D possibly being TRBD1 (5 bases). V was trimmed by 8 bases and J by 1 base, leaving 12 bases between them. The CDR3 consists of 14 residues. Germline CDR1 and CDR2: SGDLS and YYNGEE. This chain's CDR3 is CASQKGQNTGELFF. For the CDR3, the DNA is TGTGCCAGTCAAAAAGGACAGAACACCGGGGAGCTGTTTTTT.